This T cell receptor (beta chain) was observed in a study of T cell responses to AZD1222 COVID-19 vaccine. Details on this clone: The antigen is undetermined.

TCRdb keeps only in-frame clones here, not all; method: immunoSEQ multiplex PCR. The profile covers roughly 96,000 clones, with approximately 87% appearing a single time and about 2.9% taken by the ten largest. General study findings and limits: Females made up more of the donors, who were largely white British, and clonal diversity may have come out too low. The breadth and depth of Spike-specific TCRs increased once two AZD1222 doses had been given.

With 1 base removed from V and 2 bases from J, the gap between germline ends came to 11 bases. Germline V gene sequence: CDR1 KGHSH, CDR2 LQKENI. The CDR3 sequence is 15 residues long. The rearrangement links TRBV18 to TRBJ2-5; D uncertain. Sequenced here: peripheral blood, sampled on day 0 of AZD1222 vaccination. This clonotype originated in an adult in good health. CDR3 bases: TGTGCCAGCTCACCACTTTACCGTCCACAAGAGACCCAGTACTTC. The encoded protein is CASSPLYRPQETQYF.